Each of the 17 T cell receptor beta chains below was sequenced from the same sample in a study of Tregs in tolerant kidney transplant recipients. The repertoire was sequenced with immunoSEQ multiplex PCR; TCRdb's copy has only in-frame clones and lacks some. The table shows some 21,000 clones, with over 75% occurring only once. Related graft donors supplied nonmyeloablative bone marrow transplants, and mixed chimerism was transient. Sequences were derived from CD8+ T cells from blood (PBMCs), sampled 6 months after the transplant. The receptors shown here come from a human patient who received a combined kidney and bone marrow transplant. Some T cells may be provided by the graft donor.

The gene calls are TRBV19 and TRBJ2-1; 12 nucleotides line up with TRBD2. The germline gives CDR1 LNHDA, CDR2 SQIVND (reference sequence). This CDR3 contains 15 residues. The V gene end was trimmed by 3 bases and the J gene end by 8 bases; junction bases not matched to a gene: 5. CDR3 coding DNA: TGTGCCAGTAGTATCCTAGCGGGAGGGCAGGATGAGCAGTTCTTC. This sequence encodes CASSILAGGQDEQFF.

The V and J genes are TRBV27 and TRBJ1-2, with 9 bases matching TRBD1. This CDR3 has 12 amino acids. Germline V lookup: CDR1 MNHEY, CDR2 SMNVEV (reference sequence). The V segment lost 5 bases and the J segment 7 bases; nucleotides outside the gene matches: 2. In DNA form, the CDR3 reads TGTGCCAGCAGTCCGGACAGGGGTGGCTACACCTTC. It yields the protein CASSPDRGGYTF.

This clone was seen a single time. The genes are TRBV27 and TRBJ2-7, with 11 bases matching TRBD2. V shed 5 bases, J shed 0 bases, and the junction held 6 bases outside the gene matches. From germline, CDR1 is MNHEY and CDR2 SMNVEV (reference sequence). CDR3 length: 16 residues. The CDR3 loop is CASSSQLAGASYEQYF. The CDR3 DNA follows: TGTGCCAGCAGTAGCCAACTAGCGGGGGCCTCCTACGAGCAGTACTTC.

The chain links TRBV6-1 to TRBJ2-4, with a tentative D call TRBD2 (6 bases). Trimming removed 3 bases at V and 7 bases at J, with 16 bases between. CDR1 is MNHNS and CDR2 is SASEGT in the germline V gene. The CDR3 is made up of 15 amino acids. CDR3 DNA: TGTGCCAGCAGTGAGTTTCCGGGAGAGGGGAACATTCAGTACTTC. Its translation is CASSEFPGEGNIQYF.

The table lists this clone with a count of one. V gene TRBV30 combines with J gene TRBJ2-7; the match to TRBD1 covers 9 bases. Germline CDR1 GTSNPN, CDR2 SVGIG (reference sequence). The CDR3 extends over 14 amino acids. V lost 2 bases and J lost 5; bases outside the gene matches: 7. The DNA of the CDR3 is TGTGCCTGGAGTAGGGGACAGGGTACCCACGAGCAGTACTTC. It translates to CAWSRGQGTHEQYF. Full variable domain (outside the CDR3, taken from reference TRBV30 and TRBJ2-7): SQTIHQWPATLVQPVGSPLSLECTVEGTSNPNLYWYRQAAGRGLQLLFYSVGIGQISSEVPQNLSASRPQDRQFILSSKKLLLSDSGFYLCAWSRGQGTHEQYFGPGTRLTVT.

V gene TRBV19 combines with J gene TRBJ2-1, with TRBD2 matching over 7 bases. The ends lost 5 bases at V and 4 bases at J; junction bases unmatched: 8. The CDR3 runs to 15 residues. The germline gives CDR1 LNHDA, CDR2 SQIVND (reference sequence). The CDR3 DNA follows: TGTGCCAGTAGTCTGGTGGGGGGGTTTTACAATGAGCAGTTCTTC. Protein: CASSLVGGFYNEQFF.

The chain employs TRBV4-1 and TRBJ2-1; TRBD1 matches 7 bases. Unmatched junction bases numbered 1, after V lost 0 bases and J lost 8 bases. Germline CDR1 MGHRA, CDR2 YSYEKL. The CDR3 covers 13 residues. Written as DNA, the CDR3 is TGCGCCAGCAGCCAAGAGACAGGGTATGAGCAGTTCTTC. It yields the protein CASSQETGYEQFF.

The genes are TRBV7-2 and TRBJ2-2; D is perhaps TRBD1 (5 bases). The V gene lost 6 bases and the J gene lost 0 bases, with 5 bases spanning the gap. This CDR3 contains 13 residues. Per germline, CDR1 SGHTA and CDR2 FQGNSA. This CDR3 is CASRTANTGELFF. CDR3 coding DNA: TGTGCCAGCAGGACAGCGAACACCGGGGAGCTGTTTTTT.

The CDR3 DNA reads as TGCGCCAGCAGCCAAGATCGGAGGTCGGGCTCCTACGAGCAGTACTTC. It translates to CASSQDRRSGSYEQYF. The rearrangement uses TRBV4-3 and TRBJ2-7, with D possibly being TRBD2 (5 bases). The V gene lost 0 bases and the J gene lost 0 bases, with 12 bases spanning the gap. This CDR3 region has 16 residues. Per germline, CDR1 LGHNA and CDR2 YSLEER.

The chain recombines TRBV9 with TRBJ2-1, with D possibly matching TRBD2 (7 bases). The CDR3 consists of 16 residues. Germline V gives CDR1 SGDLS, CDR2 YYNGEE. The V end lost 3 bases, the J end lost 2 bases, and 15 bases lay between the germline ends. The CDR3 DNA is TGTGCCAGCAGCGGGAGTAGGGGGGGTCCCTACAATGAGCAGTTCTTC. This gives the protein CASSGSRGGPYNEQFF.

The genes are TRBV28 and TRBJ2-7, with D unclear. Between the trimmed V and J ends, which lost 2 bases and 3 bases, there was a span of 5 bases. CDR1 MDHEN and CDR2 SYDVKM come from the germline V gene. The length of the CDR3 is 12 residues. The DNA of the CDR3 is TGTGCCAGCAGTTTAAACAGCTACGAGCAGTACTTC. Encoded protein: CASSLNSYEQYF.

Of note for this clone: This CDR3 is also generated by other DNA sequences in the sample. CDR3 bases: TGTGCCAGCGGGGGGGCAGGTAATTCACCCCTCCACTTT. This encodes CASGGAGNSPLHF. The chain recombines TRBV2 with TRBJ1-6, with a possible D match to TRBD1 (6 bases). The germline CDR1 and CDR2 sequences are SNHLY and FYNNEI. The CDR3 runs 13 residues. The V and J ends lost 8 bases and 6 bases respectively, with 11 bases between them.

The chain joins TRBV2 to TRBJ2-2; a possible D gene is TRBD1 (5 bases). The CDR3 contains 17 residues. Germline V gene sequence: CDR1 SNHLY, CDR2 FYNNEI. V shed 5 bases and J shed 0 bases, with 16 bases lying between them. This chain's CDR3 is CASSTDPTDANTGELFF. Here the CDR3 DNA reads TGTGCCAGCAGTACAGACCCGACAGACGCGAACACCGGGGAGCTGTTTTTT.

The chain joins TRBV11-2 to TRBJ2-5; perhaps TRBD2 as D (5 bases). The tail of the sequence fits TRBJ2-7 better, so the J call may be wrong. CDR1 and CDR2 (germline): SGHAT, FQNNGV. CDR3 length equals 14 residues. Here the CDR3 DNA reads TGTGCCAGCAGCTTAGGAGGGCCCTCCTACGAGCAGTACTTC. As protein: CASSLGGPSYEQYF.

The chain joins TRBV4-1 to TRBJ1-1, with a weak D call TRBD1 (6 bases). The V and J ends lost 1 base and 2 bases respectively, with 11 bases between them. This CDR3 has 15 amino acids. Germline lookup yields CDR1 MGHRA and CDR2 YSYEKL. The CDR3 DNA reads TGCGCCAGCAGCCAAGGACAGGCCATCAACACTGAAGCTTTCTTT. Translating gives CASSQGQAINTEAFF.

The gene calls are TRBV6-6 and TRBJ2-7, with D unresolved. The V end was cut by 6 bases, the J end by 2 bases, with 11 bases between. This CDR3 spans 13 amino acids. Germline values: CDR1 MNHNY, CDR2 SVGAGI (reference sequence). DNA of the CDR3: TGTGCCAGCAGCTATTCCCTCGCCTACGAGCAGTACTTC. Amino acid sequence: CASSYSLAYEQYF.

A remark on this clone: One junction end disagrees with the germline gene, perhaps due to a read error. V gene TRBV10-3 combines with J gene TRBJ2-7, with a tentative D call TRBD2 (5 bases). CDR3 size: 13 residues. Germline loops: CDR1 ENHRY, CDR2 SYGVKD. This chain's CDR3 is CASSEGLSYEQYF. CDR3 nucleotides: TGTGCCAGCAGTGAAGGACTCAGCTACGAGCAGTACTTC.